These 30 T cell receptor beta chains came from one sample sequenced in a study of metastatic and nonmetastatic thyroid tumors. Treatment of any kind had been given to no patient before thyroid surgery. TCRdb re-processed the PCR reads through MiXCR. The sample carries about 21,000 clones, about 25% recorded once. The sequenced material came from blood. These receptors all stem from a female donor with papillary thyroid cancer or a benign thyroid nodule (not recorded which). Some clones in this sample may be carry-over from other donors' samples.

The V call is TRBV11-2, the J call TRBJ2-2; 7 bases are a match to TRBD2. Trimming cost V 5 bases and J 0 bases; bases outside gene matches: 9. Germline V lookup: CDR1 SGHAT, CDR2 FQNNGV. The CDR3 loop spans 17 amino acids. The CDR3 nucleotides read TGTGCCAGCAGCGTCTTACCTAGCGGAACGAACACCGGGGAGCTGTTTTTT. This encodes CASSVLPSGTNTGELFF. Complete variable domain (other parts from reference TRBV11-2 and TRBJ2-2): EAGVAQSPRYKIIEKRQSVAFWCNPISGHATLYWYQQILGQGPKLLIQFQNNGVVDDSQLPKDRFSAERLKGVDSTLKIQPAKLEDSAVYLCASSVLPSGTNTGELFFGEGSRLTVL.

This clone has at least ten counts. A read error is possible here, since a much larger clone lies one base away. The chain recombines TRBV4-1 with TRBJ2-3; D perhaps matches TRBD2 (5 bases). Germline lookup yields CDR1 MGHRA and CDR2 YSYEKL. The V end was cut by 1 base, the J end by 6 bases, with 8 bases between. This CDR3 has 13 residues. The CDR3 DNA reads TGCGCCAGCAGCCAAGGTCGAGGGGATACGCAGTATTTT. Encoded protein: CASSQGRGDTQYF.

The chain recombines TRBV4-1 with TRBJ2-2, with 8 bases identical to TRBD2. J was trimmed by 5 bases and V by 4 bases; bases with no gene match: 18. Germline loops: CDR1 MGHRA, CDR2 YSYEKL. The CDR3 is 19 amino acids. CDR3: CASSRLVWDREGRTGELFF. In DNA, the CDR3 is TGCGCCAGCAGCCGCCTGGTTTGGGACCGGGAGGGCCGGACCGGGGAGCTGTTTTTT.

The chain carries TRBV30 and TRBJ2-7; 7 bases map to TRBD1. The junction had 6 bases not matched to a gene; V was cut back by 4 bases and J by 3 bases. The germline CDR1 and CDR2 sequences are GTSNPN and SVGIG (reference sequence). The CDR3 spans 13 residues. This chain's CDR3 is CAWIPAGGYEQYF. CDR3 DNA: TGTGCCTGGATCCCGGCAGGGGGCTACGAGCAGTACTTC. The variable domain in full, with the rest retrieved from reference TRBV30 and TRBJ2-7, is SQTIHQWPATLVQPVGSPLSLECTVEGTSNPNLYWYRQAAGRGLQLLFYSVGIGQISSEVPQNLSASRPQDRQFILSSKKLLLSDSGFYLCAWIPAGGYEQYFGPGTRLTVT.

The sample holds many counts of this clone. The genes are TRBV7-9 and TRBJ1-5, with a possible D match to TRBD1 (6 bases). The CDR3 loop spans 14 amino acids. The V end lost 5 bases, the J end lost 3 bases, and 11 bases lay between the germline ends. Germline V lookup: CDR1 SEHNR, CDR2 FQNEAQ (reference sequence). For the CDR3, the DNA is TGTGCCAGCAGCCGAACAGGGAACAATCAGCCCCAGCATTTT. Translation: CASSRTGNNQPQHF.

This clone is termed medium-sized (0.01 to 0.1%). CDR3 in DNA: TGTGCCAGCAGCTCCGACAGTAGACCATACAATGAGCAGTTCTTC. It is translated as CASSSDSRPYNEQFF. This chain connects TRBV7-2 to TRBJ2-1; a weak D match, TRBD1 (5 bases). V lost 4 bases and J lost 4, with 14 bases in between. The V gene's germline CDR1 is SGHTA and CDR2 FQGNSA. The CDR3 extends over 15 amino acids.

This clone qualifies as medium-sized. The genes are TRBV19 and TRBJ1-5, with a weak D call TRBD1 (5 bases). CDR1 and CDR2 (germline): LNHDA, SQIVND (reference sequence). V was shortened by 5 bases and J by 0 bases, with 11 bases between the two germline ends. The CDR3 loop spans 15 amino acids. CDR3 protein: CASSVRDSSNQPQHF. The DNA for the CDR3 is TGTGCCAGTAGTGTACGAGACAGTAGCAATCAGCCCCAGCATTTT.

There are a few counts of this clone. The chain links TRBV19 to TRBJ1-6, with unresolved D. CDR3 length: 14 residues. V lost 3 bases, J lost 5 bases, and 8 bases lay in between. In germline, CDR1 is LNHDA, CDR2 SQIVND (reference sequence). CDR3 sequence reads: CASSMTRNNSPLHF. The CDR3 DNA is TGTGCCAGTAGTATGACCCGAAATAATTCACCCCTCCACTTT. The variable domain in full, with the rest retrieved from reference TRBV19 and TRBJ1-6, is DGGITQSPKYLFRKEGQNVTLSCEQNLNHDAMYWYRQDPGQGLRLIYYSQIVNDFQKGDIAEGYSVSREKKESFPLTVTSAQKNPTAFYLCASSMTRNNSPLHFGNGTRLTVT.

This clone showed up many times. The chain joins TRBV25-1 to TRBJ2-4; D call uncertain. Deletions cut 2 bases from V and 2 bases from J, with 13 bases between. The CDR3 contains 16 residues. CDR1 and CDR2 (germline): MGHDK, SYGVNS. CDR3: CASSEGGSPTKNIQYF. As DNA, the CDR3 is TGTGCCAGCAGTGAAGGTGGCAGTCCTACCAAAAACATTCAGTACTTC.

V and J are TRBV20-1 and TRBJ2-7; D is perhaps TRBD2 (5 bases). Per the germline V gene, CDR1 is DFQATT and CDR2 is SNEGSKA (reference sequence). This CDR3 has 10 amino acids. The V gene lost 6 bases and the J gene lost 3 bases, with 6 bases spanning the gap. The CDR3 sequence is CSARDYEQYF. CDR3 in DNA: TGCAGTGCCCGGGACTACGAGCAGTACTTC.

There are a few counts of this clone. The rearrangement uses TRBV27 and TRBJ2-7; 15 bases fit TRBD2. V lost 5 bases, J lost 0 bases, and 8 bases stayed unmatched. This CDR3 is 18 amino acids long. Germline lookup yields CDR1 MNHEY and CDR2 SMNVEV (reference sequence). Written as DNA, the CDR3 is TGTGCCAGCAGTACACCGGGACTAGCGGGAGGCAACTCCTACGAGCAGTACTTC. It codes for CASSTPGLAGGNSYEQYF.

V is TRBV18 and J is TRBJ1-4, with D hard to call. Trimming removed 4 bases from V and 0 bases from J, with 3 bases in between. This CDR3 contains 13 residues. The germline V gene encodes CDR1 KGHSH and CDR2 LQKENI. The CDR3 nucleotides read TGTGCCAGCTCACGAGCAACTAATGAAAAACTGTTTTTT. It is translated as CASSRATNEKLFF.

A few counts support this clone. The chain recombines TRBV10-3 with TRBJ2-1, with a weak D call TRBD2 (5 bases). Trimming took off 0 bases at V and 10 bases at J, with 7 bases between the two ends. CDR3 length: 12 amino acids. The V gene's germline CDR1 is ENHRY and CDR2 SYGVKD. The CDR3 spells CAISESREEQFF. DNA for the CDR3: TGTGCCATCAGTGAGTCGAGGGAGGAGCAGTTCTTC.

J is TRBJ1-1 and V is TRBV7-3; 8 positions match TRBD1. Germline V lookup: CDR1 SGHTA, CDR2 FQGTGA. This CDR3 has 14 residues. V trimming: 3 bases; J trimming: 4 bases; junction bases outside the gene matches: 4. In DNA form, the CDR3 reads TGTGCCAGCAGCTTCACAGGGGGGAGCACTGAAGCTTTCTTT. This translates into CASSFTGGSTEAFF.

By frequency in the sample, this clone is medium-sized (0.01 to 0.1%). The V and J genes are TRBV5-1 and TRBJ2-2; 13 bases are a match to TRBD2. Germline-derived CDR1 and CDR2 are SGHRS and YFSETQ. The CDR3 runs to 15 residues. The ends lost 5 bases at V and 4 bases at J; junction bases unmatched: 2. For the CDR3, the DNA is TGCGCCAGCAGTGGGACTAGCGGGGTCACCGGGGAGCTGTTTTTT. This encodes CASSGTSGVTGELFF.

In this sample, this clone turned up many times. CDR3 sequence reads: CASSPGTSGGVDTQYF. CDR3 in DNA: TGTGCCAGCAGCCCCGGGACTAGCGGGGGGGTGGATACGCAGTATTTT. The chain carries TRBV7-3 and TRBJ2-3; 16 nucleotides line up with TRBD2. Germline V CDR1 and CDR2: SGHTA, FQGTGA. The CDR3 runs to 16 residues. J lost 6 bases, V lost 5 bases, and 5 bases had no gene match.

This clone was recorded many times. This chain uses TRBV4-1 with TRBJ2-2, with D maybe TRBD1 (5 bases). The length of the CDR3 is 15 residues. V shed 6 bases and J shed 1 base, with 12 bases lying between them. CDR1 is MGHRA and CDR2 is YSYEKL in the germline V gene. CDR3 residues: CASRRGPVNTGELFF. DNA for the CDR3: TGCGCCAGCAGAAGGGGCCCCGTGAACACCGGGGAGCTGTTTTTT.

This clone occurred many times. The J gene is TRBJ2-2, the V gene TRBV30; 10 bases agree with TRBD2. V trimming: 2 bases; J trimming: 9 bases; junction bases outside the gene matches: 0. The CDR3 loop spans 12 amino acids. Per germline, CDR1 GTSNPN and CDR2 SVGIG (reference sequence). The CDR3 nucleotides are TGTGCCTGGAGTACTAGCGGGAGGGAGCTGTTTTTT. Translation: CAWSTSGRELFF.

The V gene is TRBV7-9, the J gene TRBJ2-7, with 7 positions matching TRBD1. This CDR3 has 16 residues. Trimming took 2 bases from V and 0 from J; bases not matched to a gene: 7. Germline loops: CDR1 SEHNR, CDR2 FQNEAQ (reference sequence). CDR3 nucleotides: TGTGCCAGCAGCTTATGTGGACAGGAATCCTCCTACGAGCAGTACTTC. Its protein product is CASSLCGQESSYEQYF.

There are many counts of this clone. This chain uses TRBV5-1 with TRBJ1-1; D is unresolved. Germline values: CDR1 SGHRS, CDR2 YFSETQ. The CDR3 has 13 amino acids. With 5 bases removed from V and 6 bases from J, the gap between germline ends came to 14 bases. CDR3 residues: CASRMIGESEAFF. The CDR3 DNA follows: TGCGCCAGCAGAATGATAGGAGAGTCTGAAGCTTTCTTT.

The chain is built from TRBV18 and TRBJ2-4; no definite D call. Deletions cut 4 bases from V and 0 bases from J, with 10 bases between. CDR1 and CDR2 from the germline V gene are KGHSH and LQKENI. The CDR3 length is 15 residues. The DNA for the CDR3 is TGTGCCAGCTCACAGGGAACACTAGCCAAAAACATTCAGTACTTC. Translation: CASSQGTLAKNIQYF.

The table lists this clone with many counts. CDR3 region: CASSYSVGWASGSNEQFF. As DNA, the CDR3 is TGTGCCAGCAGTTACTCGGTTGGGTGGGCTAGCGGGAGCAATGAGCAGTTCTTC. This chain connects TRBV6-6 to TRBJ2-1; TRBD2 aligns across 10 bases. The CDR3 is 18 amino acids. Looked up from germline, CDR1 is MNHNY and CDR2 is SVGAGI (reference sequence). V trimming: 0 bases; J trimming: 6 bases; junction bases outside the gene matches: 11.

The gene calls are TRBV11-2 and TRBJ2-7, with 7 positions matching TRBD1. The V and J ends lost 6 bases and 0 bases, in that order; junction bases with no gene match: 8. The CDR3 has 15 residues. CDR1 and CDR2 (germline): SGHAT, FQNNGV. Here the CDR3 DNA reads TGTGCCAGCAGATCCGGACAGGTCGTCTCCTACGAGCAGTACTTC. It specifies CASRSGQVVSYEQYF.

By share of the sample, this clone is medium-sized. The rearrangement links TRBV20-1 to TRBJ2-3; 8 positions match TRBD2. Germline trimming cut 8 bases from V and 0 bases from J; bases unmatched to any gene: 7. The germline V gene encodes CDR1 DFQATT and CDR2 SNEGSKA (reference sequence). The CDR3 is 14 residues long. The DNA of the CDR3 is TGCAGTTCCACCTCTAGCGGGAGCACAGATACGCAGTATTTT. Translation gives CSSTSSGSTDTQYF.

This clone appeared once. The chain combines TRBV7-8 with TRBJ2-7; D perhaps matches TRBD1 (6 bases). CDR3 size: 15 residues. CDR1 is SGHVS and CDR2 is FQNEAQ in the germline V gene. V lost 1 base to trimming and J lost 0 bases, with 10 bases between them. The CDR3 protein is CASSLETGASYEQYF. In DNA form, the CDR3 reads TGTGCCAGCAGCTTAGAGACAGGTGCCTCCTACGAGCAGTACTTC.

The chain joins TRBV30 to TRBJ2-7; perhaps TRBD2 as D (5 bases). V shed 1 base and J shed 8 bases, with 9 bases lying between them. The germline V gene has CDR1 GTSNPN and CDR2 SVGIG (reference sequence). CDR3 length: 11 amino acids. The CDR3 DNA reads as TGTGCCTGGAGTGGACGAGGGCAGCAGTACTTC. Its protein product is CAWSGRGQQYF.

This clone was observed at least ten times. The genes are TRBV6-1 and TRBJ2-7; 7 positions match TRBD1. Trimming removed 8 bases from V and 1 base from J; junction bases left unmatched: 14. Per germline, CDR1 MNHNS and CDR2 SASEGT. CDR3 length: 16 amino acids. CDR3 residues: CASRAGGVRLSYEQYF. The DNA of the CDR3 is TGTGCCAGCCGGGCAGGGGGAGTACGGCTGTCCTACGAGCAGTACTTC.

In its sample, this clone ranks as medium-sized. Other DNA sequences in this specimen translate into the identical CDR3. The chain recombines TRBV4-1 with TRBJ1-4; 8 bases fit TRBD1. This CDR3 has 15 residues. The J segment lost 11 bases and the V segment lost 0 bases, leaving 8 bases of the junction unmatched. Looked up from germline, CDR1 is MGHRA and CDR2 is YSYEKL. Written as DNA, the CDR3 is TGCGCCAGCAGCCAAGAAGGGACAGGCGGTGGGAAACTGTTTTTT. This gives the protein CASSQEGTGGGKLFF.

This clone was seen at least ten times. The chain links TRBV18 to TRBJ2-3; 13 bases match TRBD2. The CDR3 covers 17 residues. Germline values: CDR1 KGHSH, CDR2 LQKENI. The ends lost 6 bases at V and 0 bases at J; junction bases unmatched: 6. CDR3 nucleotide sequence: TGTGCCAGCTCGTGGACTAGCGGGGGAGGGAGCACAGATACGCAGTATTTT. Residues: CASSWTSGGGSTDTQYF.

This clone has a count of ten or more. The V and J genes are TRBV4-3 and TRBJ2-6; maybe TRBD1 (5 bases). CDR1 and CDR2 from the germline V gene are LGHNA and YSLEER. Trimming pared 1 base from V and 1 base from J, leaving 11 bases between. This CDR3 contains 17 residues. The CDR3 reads CASSQAGFSSGANVLTF. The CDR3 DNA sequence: TGCGCCAGCAGCCAAGCAGGGTTTTCTTCTGGGGCCAACGTCCTGACTTTC.